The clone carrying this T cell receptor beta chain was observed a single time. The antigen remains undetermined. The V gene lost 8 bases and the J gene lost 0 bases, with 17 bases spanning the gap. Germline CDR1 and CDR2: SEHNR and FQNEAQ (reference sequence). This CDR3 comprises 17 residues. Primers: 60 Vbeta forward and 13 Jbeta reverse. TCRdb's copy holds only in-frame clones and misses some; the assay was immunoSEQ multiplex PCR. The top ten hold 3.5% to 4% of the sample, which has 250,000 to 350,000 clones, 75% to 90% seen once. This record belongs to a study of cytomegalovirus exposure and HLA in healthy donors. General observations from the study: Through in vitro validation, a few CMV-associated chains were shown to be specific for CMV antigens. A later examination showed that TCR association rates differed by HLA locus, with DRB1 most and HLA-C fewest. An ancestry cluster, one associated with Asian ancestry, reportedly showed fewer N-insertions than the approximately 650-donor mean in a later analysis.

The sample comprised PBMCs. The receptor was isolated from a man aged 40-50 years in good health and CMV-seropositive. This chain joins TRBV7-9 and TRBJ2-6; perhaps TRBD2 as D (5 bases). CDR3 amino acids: CASRGWRYSSGANVLTF. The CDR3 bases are TGTGCCAGCCGAGGGTGGCGATACTCCTCTGGGGCCAACGTCCTGACTTTC.